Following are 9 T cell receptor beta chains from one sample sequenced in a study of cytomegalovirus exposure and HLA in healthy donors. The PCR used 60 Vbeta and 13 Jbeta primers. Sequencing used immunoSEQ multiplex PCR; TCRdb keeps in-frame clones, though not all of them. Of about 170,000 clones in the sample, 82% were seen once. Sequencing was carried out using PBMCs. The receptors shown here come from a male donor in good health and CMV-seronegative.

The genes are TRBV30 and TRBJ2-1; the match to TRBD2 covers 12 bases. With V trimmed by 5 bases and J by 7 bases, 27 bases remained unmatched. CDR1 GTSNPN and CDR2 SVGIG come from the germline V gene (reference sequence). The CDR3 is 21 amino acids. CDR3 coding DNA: TGTGCCTGGGGCAGAGGAACCGGGACAACCAGACTAGCGGGAGTTACGAATGAGCAGTTCTTC. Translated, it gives CAWGRGTGTTRLAGVTNEQFF.

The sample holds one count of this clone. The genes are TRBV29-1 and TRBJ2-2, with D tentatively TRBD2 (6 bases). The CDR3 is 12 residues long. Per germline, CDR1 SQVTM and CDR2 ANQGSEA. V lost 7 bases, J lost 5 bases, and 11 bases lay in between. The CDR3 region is CSGGIRTGELFF. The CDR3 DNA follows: TGCAGCGGCGGGATCAGGACCGGGGAGCTGTTTTTT.

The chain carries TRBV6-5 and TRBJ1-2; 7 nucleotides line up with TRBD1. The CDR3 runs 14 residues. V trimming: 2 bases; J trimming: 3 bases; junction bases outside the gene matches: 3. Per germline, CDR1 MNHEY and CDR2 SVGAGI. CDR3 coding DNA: TGTGCCAGCAGTTACCATCAGGGGGACTATGGCTACACCTTC. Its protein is CASSYHQGDYGYTF.

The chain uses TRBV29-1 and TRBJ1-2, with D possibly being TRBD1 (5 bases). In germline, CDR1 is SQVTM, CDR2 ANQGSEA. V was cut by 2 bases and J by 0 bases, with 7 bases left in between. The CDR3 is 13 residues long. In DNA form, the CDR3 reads TGCAGCGTTGAATTGACAGCTAACTATGGCTACACCTTC. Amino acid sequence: CSVELTANYGYTF.

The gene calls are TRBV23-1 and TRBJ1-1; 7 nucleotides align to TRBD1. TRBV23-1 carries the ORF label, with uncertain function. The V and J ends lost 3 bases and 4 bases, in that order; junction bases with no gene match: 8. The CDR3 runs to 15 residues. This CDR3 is CASSHWQAGGTEAFF. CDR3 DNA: TGCGCCAGCAGTCATTGGCAGGCAGGGGGCACTGAAGCTTTCTTT.

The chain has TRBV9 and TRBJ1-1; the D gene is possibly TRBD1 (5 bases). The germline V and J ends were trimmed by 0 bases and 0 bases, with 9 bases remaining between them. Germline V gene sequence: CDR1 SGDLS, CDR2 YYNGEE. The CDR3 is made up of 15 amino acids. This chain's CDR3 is CASSVVQAMNTEAFF. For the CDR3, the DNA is TGTGCCAGCAGCGTAGTACAGGCCATGAACACTGAAGCTTTCTTT.

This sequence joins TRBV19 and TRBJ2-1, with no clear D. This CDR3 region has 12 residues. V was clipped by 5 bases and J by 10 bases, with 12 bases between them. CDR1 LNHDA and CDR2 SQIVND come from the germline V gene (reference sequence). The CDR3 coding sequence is TGTGCCAGTAGTTCCGGCCCCGGGGAGCAGTTCTTC. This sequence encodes CASSSGPGEQFF.

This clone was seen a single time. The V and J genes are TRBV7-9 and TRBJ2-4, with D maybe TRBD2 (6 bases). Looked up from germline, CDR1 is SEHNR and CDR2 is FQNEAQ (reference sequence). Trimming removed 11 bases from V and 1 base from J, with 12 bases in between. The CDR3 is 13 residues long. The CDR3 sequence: CASSGPAKNIQYF. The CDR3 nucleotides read TGTGCCTCAAGCGGGCCGGCCAAAAACATTCAGTACTTC.

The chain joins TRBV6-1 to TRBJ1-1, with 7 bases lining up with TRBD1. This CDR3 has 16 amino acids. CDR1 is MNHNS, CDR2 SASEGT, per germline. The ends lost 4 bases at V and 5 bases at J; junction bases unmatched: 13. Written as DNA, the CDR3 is TGTGCCAGCAGTGCCCCCCCAGGGGGAGTAGGGACTGAAGCTTTCTTT. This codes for CASSAPPGGVGTEAFF.